These 22 T cell receptor beta chains originate from one sample sequenced in a study of shared clonotypes between healthy human individuals. Terminally differentiated effector memory CD45RA+ cells were excluded by CCR7 positive selection of CD45RO-negative cells. Assay: immunoSEQ multiplex PCR; the TCRdb copy retains only in-frame clones and omits some. The profile shows hundreds of thousands of clones, about 95% of them singletons. The sequenced material came from naive CD8+ T cells sorted from blood. The receptor source for this set is a woman aged 25 to 39 in good health.

The chain recombines TRBV4-1 with TRBJ2-7; 11 bases are shared with TRBD2. The CDR3 runs to 17 residues. After removal of 0 bases from V and 0 bases from J, the junction contained 4 bases not matched to a gene. Germline V gene sequence: CDR1 MGHRA, CDR2 YSYEKL. CDR3 loop: CASSQDTSGGSSYEQYF. The CDR3 coding sequence is TGCGCCAGCAGCCAAGATACTAGCGGGGGAAGCTCCTACGAGCAGTACTTC.

The rearrangement links TRBV27 to TRBJ1-2, with D maybe TRBD1 (5 bases). This CDR3 contains 15 residues. Trimming removed 6 bases from V and 2 bases from J, with 16 bases in between. In germline, CDR1 is MNHEY, CDR2 SMNVEV (reference sequence). This CDR3 is CASRPVGERNYGYTF. CDR3 nucleotide sequence: TGTGCCAGCAGGCCCGTGGGGGAGAGGAACTATGGCTACACCTTC.

The J gene is TRBJ2-5, the V gene TRBV19; no definite D call. The J call may be incorrect, as the DNA end agrees better with TRBJ2-7. Germline values: CDR1 LNHDA, CDR2 SQIVND (reference sequence). This CDR3 has 13 residues. The CDR3 DNA follows: TGTGCCAGTAGTATAGACCCCAGTTACGAGCAGTACTTC. The encoded protein is CASSIDPSYEQYF.

This clone was recorded only once. V and J are TRBV2 and TRBJ1-2; no reliable D call. The CDR3 length is 13 residues. V lost 1 base and J lost 4, with 7 bases in between. CDR1 SNHLY and CDR2 FYNNEI come from the germline V gene. The CDR3 loop is CASSEGGVYGYTF. Here the CDR3 DNA reads TGTGCCAGCAGTGAAGGAGGAGTCTATGGCTACACCTTC.

The rearrangement uses TRBV5-4 and TRBJ1-4; D ambiguous. The V gene lost 0 bases and the J gene lost 8 bases, with 8 bases spanning the gap. Germline V lookup: CDR1 SGHNT, CDR2 YYREEE (reference sequence). The CDR3 has 13 residues. The CDR3: CASSLESEEKLFF. Written as DNA, the CDR3 is TGTGCCAGCAGCTTGGAGTCAGAAGAAAAACTGTTTTTT. The variable domain in full, completed from reference TRBV5-4 and TRBJ1-4, reads ETGVTQSPTHLIKTRGQQVTLRCSSQSGHNTVSWYQQALGQGPQFIFQYYREEENGRGNFPPRFSGLQFPNYSSELNVNALELDDSALYLCASSLESEEKLFFGSGTQLSVL.

This CDR3 reads CASTPPAASGPSSYNEQFF. CDR3 in DNA: TGTGCCAGCACTCCCCCGGCTGCTAGCGGGCCGAGCTCCTACAATGAGCAGTTCTTC. This chain uses TRBV28 with TRBJ2-1; 8 nucleotides agree with TRBD2. In germline, CDR1 is MDHEN, CDR2 SYDVKM. The ends lost 7 bases at V and 0 bases at J; junction bases unmatched: 17. CDR3 size: 19 residues. The variable domain in full, completed from reference TRBV28 and TRBJ2-1, reads DVKVTQSSRYLVKRTGEKVFLECVQDMDHENMFWYRQDPGLGLRLIYFSYDVKMKEKGDIPEGYSVSREKKERFSLILESASTNQTSMYLCASTPPAASGPSSYNEQFFGPGTRLTVL.

A few counts support this clone. The CDR3 sequence: CASSLIGPFEAFF. For the CDR3, the DNA is TGTGCCAGCAGCTTAATAGGGCCCTTCGAAGCTTTCTTT. The chain joins TRBV13 to TRBJ1-1; D remains unclear. Germline CDR1 reads PRHDT; CDR2 reads FYEKMQ (reference sequence). This CDR3 contains 13 residues. Between the trimmed V and J ends, which lost 2 bases and 8 bases, there was a span of 12 bases.

The chain carries TRBV11-2 and TRBJ2-7; weak D call: TRBD1 (6 bases). Germline loops: CDR1 SGHAT, CDR2 FQNNGV. Trimming cost V 4 bases and J 7 bases, with 17 bases left between them. The CDR3 contains 14 residues. The CDR3 here is CASSSIGPGEEQYF. The CDR3 nucleotides read TGTGCCAGCAGCTCGATAGGGCCAGGGGAAGAGCAGTACTTC.

The chain is built from TRBV29-1 and TRBJ1-3; TRBD1 might be the D (6 bases). V was trimmed by 5 bases and J by 0 bases, leaving 17 bases between them. Per germline, CDR1 SQVTM and CDR2 ANQGSEA. The CDR3 has 16 amino acids. The CDR3 nucleotides read TGCAGCGTTCGAGCTTGGGACACCAACTCTGGAAACACCATATATTTT. Translating it yields CSVRAWDTNSGNTIYF. Looking up the rest from reference TRBV29-1 and TRBJ1-3 gives the full variable domain: SAVISQKPSRDICQRGTSLTIQCQVDSQVTMMFWYRQQPGQSLTLIATANQGSEATYESGFVIDKFPISRPNLTFSTLTVSNMSPEDSSIYLCSVRAWDTNSGNTIYFGEGSWLTVV.

V gene TRBV7-6 combines with J gene TRBJ2-3, with no clear D. The CDR3 sequence is 12 residues long. Germline CDR1 and CDR2: SGHVS and FNYEAQ. V lost 2 bases and J 4 bases, leaving 4 bases between the germline ends. For the CDR3, the DNA is TGTGCCAGCAGCTTATACGCAGATACGCAGTATTTT. Encoded protein: CASSLYADTQYF.

This clone was detected once. The chain joins TRBV2 to TRBJ2-3, with TRBD2 identical over 7 bases. CDR1 is SNHLY, CDR2 FYNNEI, per germline. The trim removed 5 bases at V and 3 bases at J, leaving 8 bases unmatched. The CDR3 extends over 15 amino acids. The CDR3 loop reads CASSTTSFGTDTQYF. The DNA of the CDR3 is TGTGCCAGCAGTACGACTAGCTTTGGGACAGATACGCAGTATTTT.

The chain uses TRBV19 and TRBJ2-7, with D perhaps TRBD2 (6 bases). Germline values: CDR1 LNHDA, CDR2 SQIVND (reference sequence). V lost 2 bases and J lost 5, with 16 bases in between. The CDR3 sequence is 15 residues long. For the CDR3, the DNA is TGTGCCAGTAGTATACGACTAGGGCCAAAAGACGAGCAGTACTTC. This gives the protein CASSIRLGPKDEQYF. Variable domain in full (rest from reference TRBV19 and TRBJ2-7): DGGITQSPKYLFRKEGQNVTLSCEQNLNHDAMYWYRQDPGQGLRLIYYSQIVNDFQKGDIAEGYSVSREKKESFPLTVTSAQKNPTAFYLCASSIRLGPKDEQYFGPGTRLTVT.

The J gene is TRBJ2-2, the V gene TRBV15, with 8 bases matching TRBD1. Germline assignment: CDR1 LNHNV and CDR2 YYDKDF (reference sequence). The V and J ends lost 5 bases and 6 bases, in that order; junction bases with no gene match: 5. This CDR3 is 14 amino acids long. The CDR3 DNA sequence: TGTGCCACCAGCGTCCGGACAGGGTCCGGGGAGCTGTTTTTT. This sequence encodes CATSVRTGSGELFF. Combining the CDR3 with reference TRBV15 and TRBJ2-2 gives the whole variable domain DAMVIQNPRYQVTQFGKPVTLSCSQTLNHNVMYWYQQKSSQAPKLLFHYYDKDFNNEADTPDNFQSRRPNTSFCFLDIRSPGLGDTAMYLCATSVRTGSGELFFGEGSRLTVL.

This chain connects TRBV4-1 to TRBJ1-1; D ambiguous. This CDR3 is built from 12 residues. From germline, CDR1 is MGHRA and CDR2 YSYEKL. V was clipped by 1 base and J by 8 bases, with 8 bases between them. DNA of the CDR3: TGCGCCAGCAGCCAAGCCGGGGAGGAAGCTTTCTTT. It encodes CASSQAGEEAFF.

About this clone: Other DNA sequences from this sample encode an identical CDR3 as well. This chain links TRBV27 with TRBJ1-5; D is unresolved. Deletions cut 4 bases from V and 7 bases from J, with 2 bases between. CDR1 is MNHEY and CDR2 is SMNVEV in the germline V gene (reference sequence). CDR3 size: 10 residues. The CDR3 reads CASSYQPQHF. In nucleotides, the CDR3 is TGTGCCAGCAGTTACCAGCCCCAGCATTTT.

This chain connects TRBV23-1 to TRBJ1-2; TRBD1 matches 10 bases. TRBV23-1 is an ORF, with its function uncertain. The CDR3 contains 17 residues. The J segment lost 5 bases and the V segment lost 2 bases, leaving 11 bases of the junction unmatched. The CDR3 DNA reads as TGCGCCAGCAGTCAAACAGACAGGGGGCCTATACGATATGGCTACACCTTC. This encodes CASSQTDRGPIRYGYTF.

On this clone: Other DNA sequences from this sample encode an identical CDR3 as well. The chain uses TRBV4-1 and TRBJ1-1, with D perhaps TRBD1 (5 bases). V lost 1 base to trimming and J lost 1 base, with 7 bases between them. This CDR3 is built from 14 residues. Germline CDR1 and CDR2: MGHRA and YSYEKL. Here the CDR3 DNA reads TGCGCCAGCAGCCAAGGCGGGGGGAACACTGAAGCTTTCTTT. It translates to CASSQGGGNTEAFF.

This rearrangement joins TRBV2 to TRBJ1-4, with D perhaps matching TRBD1 (6 bases). The CDR3 runs to 15 residues. Trimming took 7 bases from V and 8 from J, leaving 20 bases between them. Germline V gives CDR1 SNHLY, CDR2 FYNNEI. The CDR3 loop reads CASMVFQGSGEKLFF. The CDR3 bases are TGTGCCAGCATGGTATTTCAGGGGTCGGGAGAAAAACTGTTTTTT.

The chain is built from TRBV27 and TRBJ2-2, with 11 positions matching TRBD2. The CDR3 sequence is 16 residues long. V was clipped by 5 bases and J by 5 bases; unmatched bases: 7. The germline V gene encodes CDR1 MNHEY and CDR2 SMNVEV (reference sequence). CDR3 in DNA: TGTGCCAGCAGTCCCACGGGACTAGCGGTGACCGGGGAGCTGTTTTTT. Amino acid sequence: CASSPTGLAVTGELFF.

V usage is TRBV5-6 and J usage is TRBJ1-1; TRBD1 might be the D (5 bases). CDR3 length equals 14 residues. Between the trimmed V and J ends, which lost 4 bases and 0 bases, there was a span of 10 bases. Per the germline V gene, CDR1 is SGHDT and CDR2 is YYEEEE. The CDR3 coding sequence is TGTGCCAGCAGCGCGGGACGCTTGAACACTGAAGCTTTCTTT. Protein sequence: CASSAGRLNTEAFF.

The gene calls are TRBV7-8 and TRBJ2-7, with 9 bases that match TRBD2. CDR1 and CDR2 from the germline V gene are SGHVS and FQNEAQ. This CDR3 is built from 15 residues. Trimming removed 2 bases from V and 5 bases from J; junction bases left unmatched: 7. CDR3 nucleotide sequence: TGTGCCAGCAGCTTACCTCTAGCGGGAATCGACGAGCAGTACTTC. This sequence encodes CASSLPLAGIDEQYF. Variable domain in full (rest from reference TRBV7-8 and TRBJ2-7): GAGVSQSPRYKVAKRGQDVALRCDPISGHVSLFWYQQALGQGPEFLTYFQNEAQLDKSGLPSDRFFAERPEGSVSTLKIQRTQQEDSAVYLCASSLPLAGIDEQYFGPGTRLTVT.

The rearrangement uses TRBV27 and TRBJ1-1, with 9 nucleotides matching TRBD1. CDR3 length: 15 residues. Per the germline V gene, CDR1 is MNHEY and CDR2 is SMNVEV (reference sequence). The V segment lost 5 bases and the J segment 5 bases; nucleotides outside the gene matches: 9. CDR3 bases: TGTGCCAGCAGTGTCTCACAGGGGGCGTGGACTGAAGCTTTCTTT. Translating gives CASSVSQGAWTEAFF.